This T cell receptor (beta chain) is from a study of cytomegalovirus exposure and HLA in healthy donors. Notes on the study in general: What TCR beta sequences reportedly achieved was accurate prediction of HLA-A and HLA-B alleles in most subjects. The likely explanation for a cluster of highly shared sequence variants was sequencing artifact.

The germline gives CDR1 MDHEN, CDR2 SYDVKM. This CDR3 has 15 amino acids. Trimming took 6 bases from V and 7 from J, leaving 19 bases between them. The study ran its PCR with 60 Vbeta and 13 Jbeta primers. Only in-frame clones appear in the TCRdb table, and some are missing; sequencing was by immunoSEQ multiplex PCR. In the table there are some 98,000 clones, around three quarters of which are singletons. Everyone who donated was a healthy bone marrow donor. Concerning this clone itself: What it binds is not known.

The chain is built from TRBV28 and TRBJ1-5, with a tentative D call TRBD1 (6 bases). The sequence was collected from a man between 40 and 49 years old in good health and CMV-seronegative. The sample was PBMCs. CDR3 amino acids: CASRPEGEPKQPQHF. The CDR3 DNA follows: TGTGCCAGCAGACCCGAGGGGGAGCCAAAACAGCCCCAGCATTTT.